Presented here are 32 T cell receptor beta chains from one specimen sequenced in a study of beta chain features in type 1 diabetes. Expressed TCRB transcripts were sequenced because the entire RNA isolate underwent reverse transcription. Clones were read by immunoSEQ multiplex PCR, and TCRdb kept only the in-frame ones, dropping some. The top ten hold roughly 0.098% of the sample, which has roughly 610,000 clones, roughly 15% seen once. The sequencing sample was made of naive CD4+ T cells from blood. The receptors originated from a man aged 18 to 35 in good health.

The V and J genes are TRBV30 and TRBJ1-6; D gene uncertain. Germline CDR1 is GTSNPN and CDR2 is SVGIG (reference sequence). With 4 bases removed from V and 6 bases from J, the gap between germline ends came to 10 bases. The CDR3 runs 13 residues. The CDR3 region is CAWISDPNSPLHF. The CDR3 DNA follows: TGTGCCTGGATTTCGGATCCTAATTCACCCCTCCACTTT.

This clone was found a few times. The chain uses TRBV7-2 and TRBJ2-7; no reliable D call. The ends were cut back, 2 bases at V and 4 bases at J, with 9 bases in the middle. Germline CDR1 and CDR2: SGHTA and FQGNSA. The CDR3 has 13 amino acids. The CDR3 nucleotides read TGTGCCAGCAGCTTACTGGATGGGTACGAGCAGTACTTC. It specifies CASSLLDGYEQYF. Looking up the rest from reference TRBV7-2 and TRBJ2-7 gives the full variable domain: GAGVSQSPSNKVTEKGKDVELRCDPISGHTALYWYRQSLGQGLEFLIYFQGNSAPDKSGLPSDRFSAERTGGSVSTLTIQRTQQEDSAVYLCASSLLDGYEQYFGPGTRLTVT.

The chain carries TRBV5-4 and TRBJ2-5; possibly TRBD1 for D (5 bases). With 0 bases removed from V and 7 bases from J, the gap between germline ends came to 13 bases. CDR3 length: 14 residues. Germline assignment: CDR1 SGHNT and CDR2 YYREEE (reference sequence). CDR3 DNA: TGTGCCAGCAGCTTGGCTGGGCCCCAGGGGACCCAGTACTTC. It is translated as CASSLAGPQGTQYF.

The rearrangement joins TRBV7-2 to TRBJ2-1, with D maybe TRBD2 (6 bases). Germline lookup yields CDR1 SGHTA and CDR2 FQGNSA. The CDR3 totals 16 residues. V lost 6 bases, J lost 2 bases, and 17 bases lay in between. The chain's CDR3 is CASRSRRGVPYNEQFF. The CDR3 DNA is TGTGCCAGCAGGTCCCGGAGGGGAGTCCCCTACAATGAGCAGTTCTTC.

This clone turned up a few times. The chain couples TRBV7-8 to TRBJ2-3; D is perhaps TRBD1 (6 bases). Germline values: CDR1 SGHVS, CDR2 FQNEAQ. The CDR3 loop spans 17 amino acids. V shed 5 bases and J shed 2 bases, with 20 bases lying between them. CDR3 protein: CASSPRFSTGATDTQYF. DNA of the CDR3: TGTGCCAGCAGCCCGCGGTTTTCGACAGGAGCCACAGATACGCAGTATTTT.

The table lists this clone with a few counts. V is TRBV10-3 and J is TRBJ1-3, with D hard to call. The germline V gene has CDR1 ENHRY and CDR2 SYGVKD. The CDR3 extends over 13 amino acids. Trimming stripped 5 bases from V and 4 bases from J, with 9 bases between. CDR3 in amino acids: CAISQLGGNTIYF. The CDR3 region has the DNA TGTGCCATCAGTCAACTAGGCGGAAACACCATATATTTT.

The chain joins TRBV29-1 to TRBJ1-2; TRBD1 aligns across 7 bases. V was pared by 8 bases and J by 7 bases, with 7 bases of the junction left unmatched. The CDR3 extends over 11 amino acids. Looked up from germline, CDR1 is SQVTM and CDR2 is ANQGSEA. The CDR3 region has the DNA TGCAGCATCTTGACAGGGAGTGGCTACACCTTC. Its protein is CSILTGSGYTF.

This clone was recorded a few times. The chain employs TRBV29-1 and TRBJ2-1; 12 positions match TRBD2. The CDR3 is 14 amino acids. After removal of 6 bases from V and 8 bases from J, the junction contained 8 bases not matched to a gene. The germline V gene has CDR1 SQVTM and CDR2 ANQGSEA. This CDR3 reads CSVGRWTSGDEQFF. In DNA, the CDR3 is TGCAGCGTCGGCCGATGGACTAGCGGGGATGAGCAGTTCTTC.

The chain links TRBV6-5 to TRBJ2-4; D is unclear. The germline gives CDR1 MNHEY, CDR2 SVGAGI. The length of the CDR3 is 15 residues. V was shortened by 6 bases and J by 0 bases, with 12 bases between the two germline ends. CDR3 sequence (DNA): TGTGCCAGCAGCCCCCAGGACCTAGCCAAAAACATTCAGTACTTC. It yields the protein CASSPQDLAKNIQYF.

This clone has just a few counts. The V gene is TRBV10-3, the J gene TRBJ2-3; 8 nucleotides align to TRBD1. There are 15 residues in the CDR3. V lost 4 bases and J lost 2; bases outside the gene matches: 5. The germline V gene encodes CDR1 ENHRY and CDR2 SYGVKD. CDR3 nucleotides: TGTGCCATCAGTGGCAACAGGGGGAACACAGATACGCAGTATTTT. Translation: CAISGNRGNTDTQYF.

J is TRBJ1-1 and V is TRBV9; D ambiguous. The germline gives CDR1 SGDLS, CDR2 YYNGEE. V shed 0 bases and J shed 1 base, with 4 bases lying between them. The CDR3 contains 13 residues. CDR3 in DNA: TGTGCCAGCAGCGTAGATTGGAACACTGAAGCTTTCTTT. This codes for CASSVDWNTEAFF.

Concerning this clone: Additional DNA sequences in this sample encode the identical CDR3. This sequence joins TRBV10-3 and TRBJ1-1, with 11 bases aligning to TRBD1. This CDR3 region has 14 residues. CDR1 and CDR2 (germline): ENHRY, SYGVKD. V was clipped by 6 bases and J by 5 bases; unmatched bases: 5. For the CDR3, the DNA is TGTGCCATCAGGGGGGACAGGGGGAAGACTGAAGCTTTCTTT. Its translation: CAIRGDRGKTEAFF.

There are a few counts of this clone. This chain connects TRBV2 to TRBJ2-7, with D possibly TRBD2 on 6 matching bases. This CDR3 has 15 amino acids. Between the trimmed V and J ends, which lost 1 base and 0 bases, there was a span of 10 bases. From germline, CDR1 is SNHLY and CDR2 FYNNEI. CDR3 sequence: CASSEGGTHSYEQYF. DNA for the CDR3: TGTGCCAGCAGTGAAGGGGGGACTCACTCCTACGAGCAGTACTTC.

The genes are TRBV18 and TRBJ2-7; either TRBD1 or TRBD2 may supply D (5 bases each). Germline V CDR1 and CDR2: KGHSH, LQKENI. There are 15 residues in the CDR3. V gave up 3 bases and J gave up 1 base, with 13 bases separating them. The CDR3 region is CASSPVGRASYEQYF. The DNA of the CDR3 is TGTGCCAGCTCACCGGTGGGGCGGGCATCCTACGAGCAGTACTTC.

This rearrangement joins TRBV6-6 to TRBJ1-2; D is uncertain. Germline loops: CDR1 MNHNY, CDR2 SVGAGI (reference sequence). V shed 5 bases and J shed 8 bases, with 18 bases lying between them. This CDR3 is built from 14 residues. The CDR3 loop is CASSNPETNGGYTF. In DNA, the CDR3 is TGTGCCAGCAGTAATCCGGAGACCAACGGGGGCTACACCTTC.

V usage is TRBV29-1 and J usage is TRBJ2-7; a possible D gene is TRBD1 (5 bases). This CDR3 contains 13 residues. Trimming stripped 7 bases from V and 3 bases from J, with 16 bases between. Germline lookup yields CDR1 SQVTM and CDR2 ANQGSEA. The DNA for the CDR3 is TGCAGCGGCGGCCCTGGGGCCAGCTACGAGCAGTACTTC. This translates into CSGGPGASYEQYF.

The chain uses TRBV4-3 and TRBJ2-1, with 9 bases fitting TRBD1. Germline lookup yields CDR1 LGHNA and CDR2 YSLEER. This CDR3 region has 15 residues. The junction had 9 bases not matched to a gene; V was cut back by 4 bases and J by 8 bases. CDR3 sequence reads: CASSRRTGARYEQFF. The CDR3 bases are TGCGCCAGCAGCCGGAGGACAGGGGCCCGGTATGAGCAGTTCTTC.

The V call is TRBV29-1, the J call TRBJ2-5; TRBD2 is a possible D gene (6 bases). Germline CDR1 is SQVTM and CDR2 is ANQGSEA. The CDR3 sequence is 13 residues long. Deletions cut 7 bases from V and 5 bases from J, with 17 bases between. The CDR3 sequence is CSGGSMGRETQYF. CDR3 DNA: TGCAGCGGAGGGTCTATGGGGAGGGAGACCCAGTACTTC.

This clone was detected only a few times. The gene calls are TRBV7-8 and TRBJ2-7, with TRBD1 matching over 7 bases. CDR1 and CDR2 (germline): SGHVS, FQNEAQ. The CDR3 is made up of 18 amino acids. The V segment lost 4 bases and the J segment 1 base; nucleotides outside the gene matches: 16. CDR3 sequence (DNA): TGTGCCAGCAGCTATGGCGTCAACAGGGGCTACGCTTCCTACGAGCAGTACTTC. Translated, it gives CASSYGVNRGYASYEQYF.

This clone was counted only a few times. The J gene is TRBJ2-7, the V gene TRBV7-2; 8 bases map to TRBD1. Germline V CDR1 and CDR2: SGHTA, FQGNSA. With 4 bases clipped from V and 2 bases from J, the junction kept 7 bases outside the gene matches. The CDR3 totals 15 residues. The chain's CDR3 is CASSSDRGETYEQYF. The CDR3, as DNA: TGTGCCAGCAGCTCAGACAGGGGCGAAACCTACGAGCAGTACTTC.

The chain recombines TRBV7-9 with TRBJ2-7, with D possibly matching TRBD1 (5 bases). CDR1 is SEHNR and CDR2 is FQNEAQ in the germline V gene (reference sequence). The V end was cut by 6 bases, the J end by 2 bases, with 17 bases between. CDR3 length: 15 amino acids. The CDR3 spells CASRLVVGRAYEQYF. The CDR3 coding sequence is TGTGCCAGCAGACTCGTCGTTGGCAGGGCCTACGAGCAGTACTTC.

The chain combines TRBV29-1 with TRBJ2-7; 9 bases align to TRBD1. Trimming removed 7 bases from V and 5 bases from J; junction bases left unmatched: 9. In germline, CDR1 is SQVTM, CDR2 ANQGSEA. CDR3 length: 13 amino acids. CDR3 nucleotides: TGCAGCGCCTCCCGGACAGGGGCCCACGAGCAGTACTTC. It encodes CSASRTGAHEQYF.

The rearrangement links TRBV6-6 to TRBJ2-1; D is ambiguous. The CDR3 is 12 amino acids. The V end was cut by 6 bases, the J end by 5 bases, with 8 bases between. Germline V CDR1 and CDR2: MNHNY, SVGAGI (reference sequence). The CDR3 here is CASSRRDNEQFF. CDR3 sequence (DNA): TGTGCCAGCAGCCGCAGAGACAATGAGCAGTTCTTC.

The gene calls are TRBV28 and TRBJ1-2; D not certain. Germline V gene data show CDR1 as MDHEN and CDR2 as SYDVKM. Trimming removed 7 bases from V and 3 bases from J, with 12 bases in between. The CDR3 is 13 amino acids. Written as DNA, the CDR3 is TGTGCCAGCACCTCGACCTCCTACTATGGCTACACCTTC. It yields the protein CASTSTSYYGYTF.

This clone has a handful of counts. The chain has TRBV5-1 and TRBJ1-6; D is uncertain. This CDR3 comprises 15 residues. V was clipped by 4 bases and J by 7 bases, with 15 bases between them. The germline gives CDR1 SGHRS, CDR2 YFSETQ. The CDR3 reads CASSPGGQGNSPLHF. The CDR3 coding sequence is TGCGCCAGCAGCCCGGGCGGTCAAGGGAATTCACCCCTCCACTTT.

On this clone itself: The junction shows a germline mismatch at one end, possibly a read error. The gene calls are TRBV6-6 and TRBJ2-1; TRBD2 is a possible D gene (5 bases). This CDR3 is 14 amino acids long. CDR1 is MNHNY and CDR2 is SVGAGI in the germline V gene (reference sequence). As DNA, the CDR3 is TGTGCCATCAGTCGGGGATTGGCCTACAATGAGCAGTTCTTC. This gives the protein CAISRGLAYNEQFF.

This clone was found a few times. The chain employs TRBV5-1 and TRBJ2-7; 9 bases match TRBD2. This CDR3 contains 16 residues. V lost 0 bases, J lost 4 bases, and 8 bases stayed unmatched. The germline CDR1 and CDR2 sequences are SGHRS and YFSETQ. The CDR3 loop reads CASSLAGASGIYEQYF. The CDR3 DNA is TGCGCCAGCAGCTTGGCAGGGGCTAGCGGGATTTACGAGCAGTACTTC.

This clone was seen more than once but under ten times. The V gene is TRBV29-1, the J gene TRBJ1-3; no clear D. CDR1 is SQVTM, CDR2 ANQGSEA, per germline. This CDR3 is built from 13 residues. For the CDR3, the DNA is TGCAGTGCAACACCATTCTCTGGAAACACCATATATTTT. Translated: CSATPFSGNTIYF.

Only a few counts were recorded for this clone. The chain links TRBV6-5 to TRBJ2-1; 8 nucleotides agree with TRBD2. With V trimmed by 6 bases and J by 8 bases, 9 bases remained unmatched. Germline CDR1 is MNHEY and CDR2 is SVGAGI. The length of the CDR3 is 14 residues. This CDR3 reads CASSPAGRGDEQFF. The CDR3 bases are TGTGCCAGCAGCCCCGCGGGGCGGGGGGATGAGCAGTTCTTC.

This clone has a handful of counts. V gene TRBV9 combines with J gene TRBJ1-5; D is unclear. The CDR3 extends over 15 amino acids. Germline CDR1 reads SGDLS; CDR2 reads YYNGEE. V was clipped by 2 bases and J by 4 bases, with 13 bases between them. The CDR3 DNA reads TGTGCCAGCAGCGTTGCGGGTGTCGAGAATCAGCCCCAGCATTTT. It is translated as CASSVAGVENQPQHF.

V and J are TRBV18 and TRBJ2-7; 11 bases line up with TRBD2. The CDR3 runs 16 residues. With V trimmed by 4 bases and J by 1 base, 6 bases remained unmatched. The germline V gene has CDR1 KGHSH and CDR2 LQKENI. CDR3 sequence: CASSLLAGVRSYEQYF. CDR3 bases: TGTGCCAGCTCACTACTAGCGGGAGTTAGATCCTACGAGCAGTACTTC. Drawing the rest from reference TRBV18 and TRBJ2-7, the complete variable domain is NAGVMQNPRHLVRRRGQEARLRCSPMKGHSHVYWYRQLPEEGLKFMVYLQKENIIDESGMPKERFSAEFPKEGPSILRIQQVVRGDSAAYFCASSLLAGVRSYEQYFGPGTRLTVT.

V and J are TRBV2 and TRBJ1-6; 7 bases agree with TRBD1. CDR3 size: 14 residues. Germline V CDR1 and CDR2: SNHLY, FYNNEI. J was trimmed by 7 bases and V by 8 bases; bases with no gene match: 8. CDR3 bases: TGTGCCAGCCTAAGAAGGGGGCAAAATTCACCCCTCCACTTT. Translating gives CASLRRGQNSPLHF.